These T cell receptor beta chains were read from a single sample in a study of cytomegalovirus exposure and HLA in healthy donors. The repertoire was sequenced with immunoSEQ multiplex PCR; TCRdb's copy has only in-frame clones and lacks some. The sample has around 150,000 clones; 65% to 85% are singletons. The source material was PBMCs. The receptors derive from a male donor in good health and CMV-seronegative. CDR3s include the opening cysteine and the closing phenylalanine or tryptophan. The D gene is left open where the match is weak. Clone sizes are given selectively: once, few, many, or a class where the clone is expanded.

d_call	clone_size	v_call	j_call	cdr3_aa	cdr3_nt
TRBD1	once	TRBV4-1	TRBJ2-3	CASSQTGGTGGGDTQYF	TGCGCCAGCAGCCAGACTGGGGGGACAGGGGGGGGAGATACGCAGTATTTT
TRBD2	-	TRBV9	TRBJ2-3	CASSVDFPGAGPSSTQYF	TGTGCCAGCAGCGTAGACTTCCCCGGAGCGGGGCCATCTAGTACGCAGTATTTT
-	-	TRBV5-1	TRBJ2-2	CASRTTTGSNTGELFF	TGCGCCAGCAGGACAACGACAGGATCGAACACCGGGGAGCTGTTTTTT
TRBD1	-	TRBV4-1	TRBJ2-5	CASSQDPGGGETQYF	TGCGCCAGCAGCCAAGACCCAGGGGGCGGGGAGACCCAGTACTTC
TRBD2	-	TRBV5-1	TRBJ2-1	CASSFSGRVNEQFF	TGCGCCAGCAGCTTCAGCGGGAGGGTCAATGAGCAGTTCTTC
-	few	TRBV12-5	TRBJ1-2	CASGSFSANYGYTF	TGTGCTAGTGGCTCCTTTTCAGCTAACTATGGCTACACCTTC
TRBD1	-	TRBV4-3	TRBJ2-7	CASSQDLGQGTYEQYF	TGCGCCAGCAGCCAAGATCTGGGACAGGGGACCTACGAGCAGTACTTC
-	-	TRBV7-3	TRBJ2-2	CASSPVVGAANTGELFF	TGTGCCAGCAGCCCGGTAGTTGGGGCGGCGAACACCGGGGAGCTGTTTTTT
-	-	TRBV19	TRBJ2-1	CASSPADSDSVHEQFF	TGTGCCAGTAGCCCCGCCGACAGCGATTCTGTGCATGAGCAGTTCTTC
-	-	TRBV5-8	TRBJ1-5	CASSFRSSNQPQHF	TGTGCCAGCAGCTTTCGCAGTAGCAATCAGCCCCAGCATTTT
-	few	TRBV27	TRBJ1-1	CASSLNPHNEAFF	TGTGCCAGCAGCCTCAACCCACACAATGAAGCTTTCTTT
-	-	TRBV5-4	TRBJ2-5	CASSSTLRQETQYF	TGTGCCAGCAGCTCCACCCTGCGCCAAGAGACCCAGTACTTC
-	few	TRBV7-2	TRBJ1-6	CANGHPNSPLHF	TGTGCCAACGGACACCCTAATTCACCCCTCCACTTT
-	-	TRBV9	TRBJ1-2	CASSATGYGYGYTF	TGTGCCAGCAGCGCTACAGGGTACGGATATGGCTACACCTTC
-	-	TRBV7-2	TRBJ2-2	CASSPAQGTGELFF	TGTGCCAGCAGCCCTGCCCAGGGCACCGGGGAGCTGTTTTTT
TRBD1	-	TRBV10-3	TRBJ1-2	CAIWGQLTGYTF	TGTGCCATCTGGGGACAGCTAACTGGCTACACCTTC